The T cell receptor (beta chain) described here comes from a study of T cell changes during pregnancy in multiple sclerosis. Assay: immunoSEQ multiplex PCR; the TCRdb copy retains only in-frame clones and omits some. Among about 36,000 clones listed, about 88% were seen once. In this sample, this clone turned up once. The sample here was CD8+ T cells from peripheral blood mononuclear cells, taken in the third trimester of pregnancy. The source is a female donor with multiple sclerosis, enrolled in a pregnancy study.

CDR3: CASSLRDRDYGYTF. Written as DNA, the CDR3 is TGTGCCAGCAGCCTCCGGGACAGGGACTATGGCTACACCTTC. The rearrangement links TRBV27 to TRBJ1-2; 9 nucleotides line up with TRBD1. The CDR3 has 14 residues. CDR1 is MNHEY and CDR2 is SMNVEV in the germline V gene (reference sequence). The J segment lost 3 bases and the V segment lost 6 bases, leaving 5 bases of the junction unmatched.